The clone carrying this T cell receptor (beta chain) was found a few times. These data originate in a study of control samples from healthy donors and cancer patients. Between the trimmed V and J ends, which lost 5 bases and 0 bases, there was a span of 13 bases. The CDR3 totals 15 residues. Germline CDR1 is MDHEN and CDR2 is SYDVKM. Libraries were prepared by immunoSEQ multiplex PCR; TCRdb keeps only in-frame clonotypes and omits some of them. The table lists 65,000 to 75,000 clones, more than 75% of them singletons. Sequenced sample: blood. The receptor was derived from a woman aged 45-65 years in good health. This chain joins TRBV28 and TRBJ1-1; D is unresolved. The CDR3 spells CASSRRGGVNTEAFF. The CDR3, as DNA: TGTGCCAGCAGTCGTCGCGGCGGAGTGAACACTGAAGCTTTCTTT.